Listed below are T cell receptor beta chains from one sample, sequenced in a study of T cell clonotyping in hematopoietic cell transplantation. Only in-frame clones appear in the TCRdb table, and some are missing; sequencing was by immunoSEQ multiplex PCR. The table includes 37,000 or so clones, approximately 88% detected once. The sequencing input was peripheral blood mononuclear cells. The receptor set was obtained from a woman aged 35 to 49 in good health. Some clones in this sample may be carry-over from other donors' samples. Both conserved end residues are part of each CDR3. The D gene is left open where the match is weak. The listing skips clone size in some rows; elsewhere it reads once, few, many or a size class.

V: TRBV7-8
D: NA
J: TRBJ1-2
size: NA
DNA: TGTGCCAGCAGCTTGGGACTGGGGAATGGCTACACCTTC
CDR3: CASSLGLGNGYTF

V: TRBV7-3
D: NA
J: TRBJ1-2
size: NA
DNA: TGTGCCAGCAGCCTCGACGGTAACTATGGCTACACCTTC
CDR3: CASSLDGNYGYTF

V: TRBV30
D: TRBD2
J: TRBJ2-3
size: NA
DNA: TGTGCCTGGAGTAGCGGGAAGGTGGATACGCAGTATTTT
CDR3: CAWSSGKVDTQYF

V: TRBV29-1
D: NA
J: TRBJ1-3
size: NA
DNA: TGCAGCGTTGAGGGTCAGCTAATGGGAAACACCATATATTTT
CDR3: CSVEGQLMGNTIYF

V: TRBV7-2
D: NA
J: TRBJ1-1
size: NA
DNA: TGTGCCATAGAGGCTACGGGGCTTAACACTGAAGCTTTCTTT
CDR3: CAIEATGLNTEAFF

V: TRBV10-3
D: NA
J: TRBJ2-1
size: NA
DNA: TGTGCCATCAGGTCCCCAACGAACAATGAGCAGTTCTTC
CDR3: CAIRSPTNNEQFF

V: TRBV15
D: NA
J: TRBJ2-3
size: NA
DNA: TGTGCCACCAGCAGAGATACCCTCAGACGGGATACGCAGTATTTT
CDR3: CATSRDTLRRDTQYF

V: TRBV28
D: NA
J: TRBJ1-3
size: NA
DNA: TGTGCCAGCAGTTTAGCCGGGGTACAAAAAAACACCATATATTTT
CDR3: CASSLAGVQKNTIYF

V: TRBV11-2
D: TRBD1
J: TRBJ1-4
size: once
DNA: TGTGCCAGCAGCCGACAGGGACCTAATGAAAAACTGTTTTTT
CDR3: CASSRQGPNEKLFF

V: TRBV5-6
D: TRBD2
J: TRBJ2-3
size: NA
DNA: TGTGCCAGCAGCCCGGGACTAGCGGTCACAGATACGCAGTATTTT
CDR3: CASSPGLAVTDTQYF

V: TRBV10-1
D: NA
J: TRBJ2-5
size: once
DNA: TGCGCCAGCAGTGAGGTCAACGAGGCCGGGGTTCAGACCCAGTACTTC
CDR3: CASSEVNEAGVQTQYF

V: TRBV6-5
D: NA
J: TRBJ2-7
size: once
DNA: TGTGCCAGCAGTTACTCGGGAGAGCAGTACTTC
CDR3: CASSYSGEQYF

V: TRBV4-1
D: NA
J: TRBJ2-7
size: NA
DNA: TGCGCCAGCAGCCAAGTTTGGGGGGACTCCTACGAGCAGTACTTC
CDR3: CASSQVWGDSYEQYF

V: TRBV7-2
D: TRBD2
J: TRBJ2-3
size: NA
DNA: TGTGCCAGCAGCGTGCACGGGACTAGCGTCAGAAGTGCAGATACGCAGTATTTT
CDR3: CASSVHGTSVRSADTQYF

V: TRBV7-2
D: TRBD1
J: TRBJ2-7
size: NA
DNA: TGTGCCAGCAGCTCTACAGGGGGCAGGACCTACGAGCAGTACTTC
CDR3: CASSSTGGRTYEQYF

V: TRBV5-4
D: NA
J: TRBJ1-2
size: NA
DNA: TGTGCCAGCAGCTTGGACGCTCGTGGGGGCTACACCTTC
CDR3: CASSLDARGGYTF

V: TRBV4-2
D: NA
J: TRBJ1-2
size: few
DNA: TGTGCCAGCAGCCAAGCGGGGGAGGGGACTAACTATGGCTACACCTTC
CDR3: CASSQAGEGTNYGYTF

V: TRBV28
D: TRBD1
J: TRBJ1-3
size: NA
DNA: TGTGCCAGCAGTTTTTTCTGGACAGGCGGAAACACCATATATTTT
CDR3: CASSFFWTGGNTIYF

V: TRBV4-1
D: NA
J: TRBJ2-5
size: NA
DNA: TGCGCCAGCAGCCCCCTAACTCAGAGTAGCGAGACCCAGTACTTC
CDR3: CASSPLTQSSETQYF

V: TRBV5-6
D: NA
J: TRBJ1-1
size: few
DNA: TGTGCCAGCAGCTTGGAGGGAGGGAGCACTGAAGCTTTCTTT
CDR3: CASSLEGGSTEAFF

V: TRBV29-1
D: NA
J: TRBJ1-5
size: NA
DNA: TGCAGCGTTGCAGGGGACGATCAGCCCCAGCATTTT
CDR3: CSVAGDDQPQHF

V: TRBV11-3
D: TRBD2
J: TRBJ2-1
size: once
DNA: TGTGCCAGCAGCTTAGAAGGGACTAGCGGGTTTGAGCAGTTCTTC
CDR3: CASSLEGTSGFEQFF

V: TRBV29-1
D: NA
J: TRBJ1-2
size: NA
DNA: TGCAGCGTAGCCAGCCAGGGTTTTAATGGCTACACCTTC
CDR3: CSVASQGFNGYTF

V: TRBV2
D: NA
J: TRBJ1-5
size: NA
DNA: TGTGCCAGCAGTGCGAATCAATGGGCCCAGCATTTT
CDR3: CASSANQWAQHF

V: TRBV7-3
D: TRBD2
J: TRBJ2-5
size: NA
DNA: TGTGCCAGCAGCCGAGGGACTAGCGGAGGGGGGCAAGAGACCCAGTACTTC
CDR3: CASSRGTSGGGQETQYF

V: TRBV28
D: TRBD2
J: TRBJ2-3
size: NA
DNA: TGTGCCAGCAGTTTCCCTAGCGGGAGTCCAGATACGCAGTATTTT
CDR3: CASSFPSGSPDTQYF

V: TRBV20-1
D: NA
J: TRBJ2-7
size: NA
DNA: TGCAGCCCCGTGAGCCACGAGCAGTACTTC
CDR3: CSPVSHEQYF

V: TRBV6-6
D: NA
J: TRBJ2-7
size: NA
DNA: TGTGCCAGCAGCCGGAGGGACGAGCAGTACTTC
CDR3: CASSRRDEQYF

V: TRBV7-8
D: NA
J: TRBJ2-1
size: NA
DNA: TGTGCCAGCAGCTTAGAACCCAGGACTACCAATGAGCAGTTCTTC
CDR3: CASSLEPRTTNEQFF

V: TRBV9
D: NA
J: TRBJ2-7
size: NA
DNA: TGTGCCAGCAGCGTAGGAGTGGACGGGATTTACGAGCAGTACTTC
CDR3: CASSVGVDGIYEQYF

V: TRBV19
D: TRBD2
J: TRBJ2-1
size: NA
DNA: TGTGCCAGTAGTTCTCAGCGGGAGTTGAACAATGAGCAGTTCTTC
CDR3: CASSSQRELNNEQFF

V: TRBV14
D: NA
J: TRBJ2-1
size: NA
DNA: TGTGCCAGCAGCCAAGTCAGGGTAGGTGAGCAGTTCTTC
CDR3: CASSQVRVGEQFF

V: TRBV28
D: TRBD1
J: TRBJ1-5
size: NA
DNA: TGTGCCATATCACGGGACAGGGGGCAGCCCCAGCATTTT
CDR3: CAISRDRGQPQHF

V: TRBV4-1
D: NA
J: TRBJ1-4
size: NA
DNA: TGCGCCAGCAGCCCCCGGGAGGGGAATGAAAAACTGTTTTTT
CDR3: CASSPREGNEKLFF

V: TRBV30
D: NA
J: TRBJ2-1
size: NA
DNA: TGTGCCTGGAGTGTAGGTAATGAGCAGTTCTTC
CDR3: CAWSVGNEQFF

V: TRBV28
D: NA
J: TRBJ2-1
size: NA
DNA: TGTGCCAGCGCCGTCGGGGGAACCTACAATGAGCAGTTCTTC
CDR3: CASAVGGTYNEQFF

V: TRBV30
D: NA
J: TRBJ2-2
size: once
DNA: TGTGCTGGACCGACAGCCTCGAACACCGGGGAGCTGTTTTTT
CDR3: CAGPTASNTGELFF

V: TRBV6-5
D: NA
J: TRBJ2-5
size: NA
DNA: TGTGCCAGCTGGGAGCAGGAGACCCAGTACTTC
CDR3: CASWEQETQYF

V: TRBV28
D: NA
J: TRBJ2-6
size: NA
DNA: TGTGCCAGCACCATAGGGGGCTCTGGGGCCAACGTCCTGACTTTC
CDR3: CASTIGGSGANVLTF

V: TRBV7-2
D: TRBD1
J: TRBJ1-2
size: NA
DNA: TGTGCCAGCAGCTTAGTCGAGGGGACAGCCTATGGCTACACCTTC
CDR3: CASSLVEGTAYGYTF

V: TRBV28
D: TRBD1
J: TRBJ1-1
size: NA
DNA: TGTGCCAGCGAGGGACAGGGGGATATGAACACTGAAGCTTTCTTT
CDR3: CASEGQGDMNTEAFF